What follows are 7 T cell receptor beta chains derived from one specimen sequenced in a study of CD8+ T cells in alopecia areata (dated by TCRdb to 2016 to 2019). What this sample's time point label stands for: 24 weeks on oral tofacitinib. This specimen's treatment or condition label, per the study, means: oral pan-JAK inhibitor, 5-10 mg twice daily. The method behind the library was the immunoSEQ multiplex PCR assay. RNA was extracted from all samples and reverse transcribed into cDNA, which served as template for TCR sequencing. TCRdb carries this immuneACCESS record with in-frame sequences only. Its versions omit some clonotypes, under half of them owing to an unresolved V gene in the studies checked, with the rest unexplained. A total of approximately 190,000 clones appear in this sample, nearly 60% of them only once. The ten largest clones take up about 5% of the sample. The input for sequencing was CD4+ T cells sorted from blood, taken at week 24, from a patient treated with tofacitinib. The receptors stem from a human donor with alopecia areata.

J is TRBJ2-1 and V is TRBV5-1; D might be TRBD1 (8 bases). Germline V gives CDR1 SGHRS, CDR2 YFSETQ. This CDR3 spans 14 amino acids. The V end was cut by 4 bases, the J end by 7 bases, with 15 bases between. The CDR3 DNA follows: TGCGCCAGCAGCGTAGGACAGGGAGGGAATGAGCAGTTCTTC. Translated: CASSVGQGGNEQFF.

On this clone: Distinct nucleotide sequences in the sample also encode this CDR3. The CDR3 sequence is CAWSVRGDYGYTF. As DNA, the CDR3 is TGTGCCTGGAGTGTACGTGGGGACTATGGCTACACCTTC. The V gene is TRBV30, the J gene TRBJ1-2; D call uncertain. Germline lookup yields CDR1 GTSNPN and CDR2 SVGIG (reference sequence). V was clipped by 0 bases and J by 3 bases, with 8 bases between them. The CDR3 is made up of 13 amino acids.

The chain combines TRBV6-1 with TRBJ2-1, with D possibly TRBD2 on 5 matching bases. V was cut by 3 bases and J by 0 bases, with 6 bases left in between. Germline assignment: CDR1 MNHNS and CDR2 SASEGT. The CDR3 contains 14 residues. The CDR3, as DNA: TGTGCCAGCAGTGAGCGGGTCTCCTACAATGAGCAGTTCTTC. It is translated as CASSERVSYNEQFF.

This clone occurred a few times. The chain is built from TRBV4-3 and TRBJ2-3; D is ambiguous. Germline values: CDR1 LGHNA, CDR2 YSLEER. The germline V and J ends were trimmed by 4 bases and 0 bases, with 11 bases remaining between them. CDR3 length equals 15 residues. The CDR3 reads CASSRRPTSTDTQYF. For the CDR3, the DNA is TGCGCCAGCAGCCGCCGACCCACTAGCACAGATACGCAGTATTTT.

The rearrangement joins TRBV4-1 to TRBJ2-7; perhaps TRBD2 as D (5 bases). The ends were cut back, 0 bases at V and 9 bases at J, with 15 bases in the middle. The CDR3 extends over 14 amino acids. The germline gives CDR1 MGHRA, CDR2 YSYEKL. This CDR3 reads CASSQDSGYSVQYF. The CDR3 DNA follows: TGCGCCAGCAGCCAAGATTCGGGGTATTCGGTGCAGTACTTC.

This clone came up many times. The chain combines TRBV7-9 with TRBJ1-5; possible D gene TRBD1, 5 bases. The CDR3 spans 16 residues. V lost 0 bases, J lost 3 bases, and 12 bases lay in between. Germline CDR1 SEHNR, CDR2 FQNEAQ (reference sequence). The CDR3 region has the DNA TGTGCCAGCAGCTTAGCAGGGGCTGAGAACAATCAGCCCCAGCATTTT. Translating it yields CASSLAGAENNQPQHF.

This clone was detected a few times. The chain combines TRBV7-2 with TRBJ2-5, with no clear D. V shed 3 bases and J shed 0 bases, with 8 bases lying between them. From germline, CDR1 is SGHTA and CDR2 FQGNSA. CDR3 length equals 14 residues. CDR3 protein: CASSFESDQETQYF. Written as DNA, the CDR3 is TGTGCCAGCAGCTTTGAGTCCGACCAAGAGACCCAGTACTTC.